The present entry profiles one T cell receptor beta chain with its context. The data were taken from a study of identifying expanded T cells in peripheral blood. Repertoires were generated with immunoSEQ multiplex PCR, while TCRdb's copy carries only in-frame clones and drops some. The data contain about 85,000 clones, about 89% of them seen just once; the ten biggest clones take up around 3%. Sequenced input: blood. This receptor was identified in a person aged 18 to 75 in good health.

The CDR3 region has the DNA TGTGCCAGCAGCTTAACTACCTACAATGAGCAGTTCTTC. Its translation: CASSLTTYNEQFF. The chain recombines TRBV7-9 with TRBJ2-1; D call uncertain. Germline V gives CDR1 SEHNR, CDR2 FQNEAQ (reference sequence). CDR3 length: 13 amino acids. The V end was cut by 2 bases, the J end by 2 bases, with 4 bases between.